Presented here are 28 T cell receptor beta chains from one specimen sequenced in a study of blood T cell repertoires in COVID-19. Repertoires were generated with immunoSEQ multiplex PCR, while TCRdb's copy carries only in-frame clones and drops some. The sample has tens of thousands of clones; 65% to 75% are singletons. The source material was peripheral blood. These receptors came from a woman of 80 years or more with acute or convalescent COVID-19.

This rearrangement joins TRBV30 to TRBJ2-7, with 8 bases that match TRBD1. Germline V gene data show CDR1 as GTSNPN and CDR2 as SVGIG (reference sequence). After removal of 5 bases from V and 7 bases from J, the junction contained 10 bases not matched to a gene. CDR3 length: 13 amino acids. DNA for the CDR3: TGTGCCTGGGCCCTTACAGGGGGAAGAGAGCAGTACTTC. Its translation: CAWALTGGREQYF. Variable domain in full (rest from reference TRBV30 and TRBJ2-7): SQTIHQWPATLVQPVGSPLSLECTVEGTSNPNLYWYRQAAGRGLQLLFYSVGIGQISSEVPQNLSASRPQDRQFILSSKKLLLSDSGFYLCAWALTGGREQYFGPGTRLTVT.

This rearrangement joins TRBV18 to TRBJ2-7; 7 bases line up with TRBD2. After removal of 6 bases from V and 0 bases from J, the junction contained 5 bases not matched to a gene. This CDR3 is 14 amino acids long. The V gene's germline CDR1 is KGHSH and CDR2 LQKENI. The CDR3 loop is CASSSGTSSYEQYF. CDR3 DNA: TGTGCCAGCTCGAGCGGGACGAGCTCCTACGAGCAGTACTTC.

The genes are TRBV30 and TRBJ2-7; possible D gene TRBD1, 5 bases. The germline V gene encodes CDR1 GTSNPN and CDR2 SVGIG (reference sequence). There are 12 residues in the CDR3. Trimming pared 0 bases from V and 5 bases from J, leaving 8 bases between. CDR3 coding DNA: TGTGCCTGGAGTGTACTACAGGACGAGCAGTACTTC. This gives the protein CAWSVLQDEQYF.

The chain carries TRBV28 and TRBJ1-5; the D is unclear. CDR3 length: 13 residues. V was cut by 6 bases and J by 7 bases, with 13 bases left in between. The germline gives CDR1 MDHEN, CDR2 SYDVKM. The CDR3 here is CASSSYPTQPQHF. CDR3 DNA sequence: TGTGCCAGCAGCAGTTACCCAACGCAGCCCCAGCATTTT.

The chain has TRBV10-3 and TRBJ1-3; 7 bases align to TRBD1. Trimming at V came to 2 bases and at J to 0 bases, leaving 1 base not matched to a gene. CDR1 and CDR2 from the germline V gene are ENHRY and SYGVKD. The CDR3 is 15 amino acids. The CDR3 nucleotides are TGTGCCATCAGTGAGAGACAGGGCTCTGGAAACACCATATATTTT. It is translated as CAISERQGSGNTIYF.

The genes are TRBV14 and TRBJ2-7; 12 bases align to TRBD2. V gave up 4 bases and J gave up 2 bases; unmatched junction bases: 3. Germline V gene lookup returns CDR1 SGHDN and CDR2 FVKESK. The CDR3 loop spans 15 amino acids. The DNA for the CDR3 is TGTGCCAGCAGCCGGGGACTAGCGGGTACCTACGAGCAGTACTTC. Residues: CASSRGLAGTYEQYF.

The chain joins TRBV6-5 to TRBJ2-7, with 7 bases fitting TRBD1. Germline V gives CDR1 MNHEY, CDR2 SVGAGI. The CDR3 sequence is 14 residues long. V lost 2 bases and J lost 7; bases outside the gene matches: 8. CDR3 DNA sequence: TGTGCCAGCAGTTACGAGGGGGCGTCGAGGGAGCAGTACTTC. Protein: CASSYEGASREQYF.

V gene TRBV3-1 (or the pseudogene TRBV3-2) combines with J gene TRBJ2-5, with a weak D call TRBD2 (5 bases). Trimming took off 2 bases at V and 7 bases at J, with 11 bases between the two ends. Germline CDR1 LGHDT, CDR2 YNNKEL (reference sequence). The CDR3 has 13 residues. CDR3 in DNA: TGTGCCAGCAGCCAAAGGACCCGGGGGACCCAGTACTTC. Amino acid sequence: CASSQRTRGTQYF.

This clone has more than one count but fewer than ten. V and J are TRBV13 and TRBJ1-4; 7 bases map to TRBD1. This CDR3 is built from 16 residues. The germline V gene encodes CDR1 PRHDT and CDR2 FYEKMQ (reference sequence). J lost 4 bases, V lost 5 bases, and 10 bases had no gene match. Written as DNA, the CDR3 is TGTGCCAGCAGCGGCAGGGGGGAACCGGGTAATGAAAAACTGTTTTTT. Residues: CASSGRGEPGNEKLFF.

This rearrangement joins TRBV9 to TRBJ2-5; 9 bases map to TRBD2. The CDR3 extends over 15 amino acids. CDR1 is SGDLS, CDR2 YYNGEE, per germline. Trimming took 0 bases from V and 4 from J; bases not matched to a gene: 4. CDR3 in DNA: TGTGCCAGCAGCGTAGCGGGGGGACTAGCAGAGACCCAGTACTTC. Its protein is CASSVAGGLAETQYF. Drawing the rest from reference TRBV9 and TRBJ2-5, the complete variable domain is DSGVTQTPKHLITATGQRVTLRCSPRSGDLSVYWYQQSLDQGLQFLIQYYNGEERAKGNILERFSAQQFPDLHSELNLSSLELGDSALYFCASSVAGGLAETQYFGPGTRLLVL.

V is TRBV6-5 and J is TRBJ2-7; 9 nucleotides align to TRBD1. The CDR3 contains 14 residues. Germline CDR1 is MNHEY and CDR2 is SVGAGI. Trimming cost V 5 bases and J 6 bases; bases outside gene matches: 8. The CDR3 sequence is CASSPRTGVIEQYF. CDR3 nucleotide sequence: TGTGCCAGCAGTCCTCGGACAGGGGTGATCGAGCAGTACTTC.

This clone has more than one count but fewer than ten. This sequence joins TRBV7-2 and TRBJ2-7; 13 nucleotides agree with TRBD2. Germline V CDR1 and CDR2: SGHTA, FQGNSA. The junction had 7 bases not matched to a gene; V was cut back by 6 bases and J by 5 bases. This CDR3 has 15 amino acids. The CDR3 sequence: CASSPLAGGPDEQYF. Here the CDR3 DNA reads TGTGCCAGCAGTCCACTAGCGGGAGGGCCCGACGAGCAGTACTTC.

J is TRBJ2-7 and V is TRBV2; a weak D match, TRBD1 (5 bases). The CDR3 totals 14 residues. The V gene lost 0 bases and the J gene lost 5 bases, with 11 bases spanning the gap. CDR1 and CDR2 from the germline V gene are SNHLY and FYNNEI. CDR3 nucleotides: TGTGCCAGCAGTGAAGCGGCAGGGATCCACGAGCAGTACTTC. It codes for CASSEAAGIHEQYF.

This clone turned up a few times. The chain recombines TRBV19 with TRBJ2-3; TRBD2 aligns across 9 bases. The CDR3 consists of 15 residues. Germline loops: CDR1 LNHDA, CDR2 SQIVND (reference sequence). V lost 2 bases to trimming and J lost 1 base; unmatched junction nucleotides: 1. As DNA, the CDR3 is TGTGCCAGTAGTATACAGCGGGAGGGCACAGATACGCAGTATTTT. This codes for CASSIQREGTDTQYF.

The chain employs TRBV7-8 and TRBJ2-5; possible D gene TRBD1, 5 bases. CDR3 length: 17 amino acids. V was clipped by 7 bases and J by 1 base, with 22 bases between them. CDR1 is SGHVS and CDR2 is FQNEAQ in the germline V gene. Written as DNA, the CDR3 is TGTGCCAGCACCATTAGGGTCGTCCGACAGCTCCAAGAGACCCAGTACTTC. It yields the protein CASTIRVVRQLQETQYF.

About this clone itself: The junction shows a germline mismatch at one end, possibly a read error. The gene calls are TRBV6-5 and TRBJ2-1; 7 bases agree with TRBD2. The V gene's germline CDR1 is MNHEY and CDR2 SVGAGI. The CDR3 is 14 residues long. The CDR3 loop reads CASRDTGTTGKGVF. The CDR3 DNA is TGTGCCAGCAGGGATACCGGGACTACCGGGAAAGGGGTCTTC.

J is TRBJ2-4 and V is TRBV19; tentatively, D is TRBD2 (6 bases). The CDR3 loop spans 15 amino acids. The V gene lost 8 bases and the J gene lost 1 base, with 15 bases spanning the gap. CDR1 and CDR2 (germline): LNHDA, SQIVND (reference sequence). CDR3 sequence reads: CASQDWREAKNIQYF. Written as DNA, the CDR3 is TGTGCCAGTCAGGACTGGAGGGAGGCCAAAAACATTCAGTACTTC.

The chain recombines TRBV5-1 with TRBJ2-7; a possible D gene is TRBD2 (5 bases). The ends were cut back, 0 bases at V and 2 bases at J, with 12 bases in the middle. The CDR3 has 15 amino acids. Looked up from germline, CDR1 is SGHRS and CDR2 is YFSETQ. The CDR3 DNA sequence: TGCGCCAGCAGCTTGGAGCGGCGGAGCCCCTACGAGCAGTACTTC. This codes for CASSLERRSPYEQYF. The whole variable domain, remainder taken from reference TRBV5-1 and TRBJ2-7, is KAGVTQTPRYLIKTRGQQVTLSCSPISGHRSVSWYQQTPGQGLQFLFEYFSETQRNKGNFPGRFSGRQFSNSRSEMNVSTLELGDSALYLCASSLERRSPYEQYFGPGTRLTVT.

This rearrangement joins TRBV24-1 to TRBJ2-2; D is ambiguous. V lost 8 bases to trimming and J lost 7 bases, with 13 bases between them. The CDR3 is 13 residues long. Germline lookup yields CDR1 KGHDR and CDR2 SFDVKD. The CDR3 is CATTYNPGGELFF. CDR3 DNA sequence: TGTGCCACCACATACAACCCAGGCGGGGAGCTGTTTTTT.

The J gene is TRBJ2-7, the V gene TRBV11-3; 7 bases match TRBD1. Germline trimming cut 1 base from V and 2 bases from J; bases unmatched to any gene: 8. Germline lookup yields CDR1 SGHNT and CDR2 YENEEA. The CDR3 length is 16 residues. The CDR3 protein is CASSLGPDRATYEQYF. The CDR3 DNA reads TGTGCCAGCAGCTTAGGCCCCGACAGGGCGACCTACGAGCAGTACTTC.

This chain connects TRBV19 to TRBJ2-4, with D possibly being TRBD1 (6 bases). Trimming left V 4 bases short and J 2 bases short, with 15 bases between. The length of the CDR3 is 16 residues. Germline CDR1 reads LNHDA; CDR2 reads SQIVND (reference sequence). The CDR3 sequence is CASSTRQGYTKNIQYF. CDR3 sequence (DNA): TGTGCCAGTAGTACCCGCCAGGGGTATACCAAAAACATTCAGTACTTC. The full variable domain, in which reference TRBV19 and TRBJ2-4 provide the parts outside the CDR3, is DGGITQSPKYLFRKEGQNVTLSCEQNLNHDAMYWYRQDPGQGLRLIYYSQIVNDFQKGDIAEGYSVSREKKESFPLTVTSAQKNPTAFYLCASSTRQGYTKNIQYFGAGTRLSVL.

There are a few counts of this clone. This rearrangement joins TRBV5-1 to TRBJ1-6; 7 nucleotides agree with TRBD1. The V gene's germline CDR1 is SGHRS and CDR2 YFSETQ. CDR3 length: 16 residues. After removal of 4 bases from V and 7 bases from J, the junction contained 11 bases not matched to a gene. CDR3 nucleotide sequence: TGCGCCAGCAGCCCGACCCCCGGGACAGCCAATTCACCCCTCCACTTT. As protein: CASSPTPGTANSPLHF.

This clone was detected only once. The V and J genes are TRBV6-5 and TRBJ1-4; 8 nucleotides align to TRBD1. Unmatched junction bases numbered 11, after V lost 6 bases and J lost 8 bases. CDR3 length: 15 residues. The V gene's germline CDR1 is MNHEY and CDR2 SVGAGI. CDR3 protein: CASSDRGHLREKLFF. For the CDR3, the DNA is TGTGCCAGCAGCGACAGGGGACACCTGAGGGAAAAACTGTTTTTT.

This clone was recorded a few times. This chain links TRBV7-2 with TRBJ1-6, with 8 nucleotides matching TRBD1. Trimming removed 5 bases from V and 5 bases from J; junction bases left unmatched: 11. CDR3 length equals 17 residues. Germline V lookup: CDR1 SGHTA, CDR2 FQGNSA. CDR3 sequence reads: CASSNRGASLNNSPLHF. CDR3 in DNA: TGTGCCAGCAGCAACAGGGGGGCTTCCCTCAATAATTCACCCCTCCACTTT.

This clone was seen once. The gene calls are TRBV24-1 and TRBJ2-2; 10 bases line up with TRBD2. The ends lost 5 bases at V and 6 bases at J; junction bases unmatched: 5. The CDR3 runs to 15 residues. Per germline, CDR1 KGHDR and CDR2 SFDVKD. Here the CDR3 reads CATSGLGLASGELFF. The CDR3 DNA follows: TGTGCCACCAGTGGCCTGGGACTAGCGTCCGGGGAGCTGTTTTTT.

This clone was seen a single time. This sequence joins TRBV7-9 and TRBJ1-4, with 9 bases that match TRBD1. The germline V gene encodes CDR1 SEHNR and CDR2 FQNEAQ (reference sequence). J gave up 8 bases and V 5 bases, and 6 bases lay outside the gene matches. CDR3 size: 14 residues. The CDR3 DNA reads as TGTGCCAGCAGCAGCGCCGGGACAGGGGAAAAACTGTTTTTT. Residues: CASSSAGTGEKLFF.

The chain couples TRBV24-1 to TRBJ2-1, with 7 bases aligning to TRBD2. V lost 8 bases and J lost 0; bases outside the gene matches: 3. CDR1 and CDR2 (germline): KGHDR, SFDVKD. The CDR3 is 14 amino acids. In nucleotides, the CDR3 is TGTGCCACCATGGGGGGGAACTCCTACAATGAGCAGTTCTTC. It is translated as CATMGGNSYNEQFF.

The J gene is TRBJ2-3, the V gene TRBV5-4, with 12 bases aligning to TRBD2. The junction had 5 bases not matched to a gene; V was cut back by 0 bases and J by 0 bases. CDR1 is SGHNT and CDR2 is YYREEE in the germline V gene (reference sequence). The CDR3 loop spans 18 amino acids. The CDR3 DNA sequence: TGTGCCAGCAGCTTGGGACTAGCGGGAGACACTAGCACAGATACGCAGTATTTT. Encoded protein: CASSLGLAGDTSTDTQYF.